The 32 T cell receptor beta chains below come from one sample, sequenced in a study of blood T cell repertoires in COVID-19. The assay was immunoSEQ multiplex PCR, and TCRdb's table has in-frame clones only and misses some. This sample has about 340,000 clones; roughly 90% occur once, and the top ten carry roughly 7.1%. Sequencing was carried out using peripheral blood. These TCRs come from an older woman with COVID-19, enrolled during active disease.

V usage is TRBV19 and J usage is TRBJ1-5; the D gene is possibly TRBD1 (5 bases). The CDR3 is 15 residues long. CDR1 and CDR2 from the germline V gene are LNHDA and SQIVND (reference sequence). V was shortened by 7 bases and J by 3 bases, with 16 bases between the two germline ends. This chain's CDR3 is CASTLGGGDNQPQHF. The CDR3 DNA is TGTGCCAGTACCCTGGGGGGGGGAGACAATCAGCCCCAGCATTTT. The whole variable domain, remainder taken from reference TRBV19 and TRBJ1-5, is DGGITQSPKYLFRKEGQNVTLSCEQNLNHDAMYWYRQDPGQGLRLIYYSQIVNDFQKGDIAEGYSVSREKKESFPLTVTSAQKNPTAFYLCASTLGGGDNQPQHFGDGTRLSIL.

The rearrangement joins TRBV7-6 to TRBJ1-3; 7 bases fit TRBD1. From germline, CDR1 is SGHVS and CDR2 FNYEAQ. The CDR3 spans 16 residues. V lost 1 base, J lost 0 bases, and 3 bases stayed unmatched. Here the CDR3 reads CASSLGGGFSGNTIYF. Here the CDR3 DNA reads TGTGCCAGCAGCTTAGGAGGGGGCTTCTCTGGAAACACCATATATTTT.

This chain uses TRBV10-3 with TRBJ1-2; 7 positions agree with TRBD1. Germline assignment: CDR1 ENHRY and CDR2 SYGVKD. The ends lost 11 bases at V and 5 bases at J; junction bases unmatched: 11. CDR3 size: 13 residues. CDR3 DNA sequence: TGTGCCTCAGGGGGGACGACCGGTTATGGCTACACCTTC. This encodes CASGGTTGYGYTF.

V gene TRBV5-4 combines with J gene TRBJ2-2; the match to TRBD1 covers 7 bases. This CDR3 spans 15 amino acids. Germline V gene lookup returns CDR1 SGHNT and CDR2 YYREEE (reference sequence). V shed 4 bases and J 3 bases; nucleotides not matched to a gene: 6. DNA of the CDR3: TGTGCCAGCAGCACCCGGGACAGTTACACCGGGGAGCTGTTTTTT. Its translation is CASSTRDSYTGELFF.

The rearrangement links TRBV27 to TRBJ1-4; 11 bases fit TRBD1. This CDR3 spans 16 amino acids. Germline V gene data show CDR1 as MNHEY and CDR2 as SMNVEV (reference sequence). The junction had 4 bases not matched to a gene; V was cut back by 6 bases and J by 1 base. DNA for the CDR3: TGTGCCAGCAGAAGGGACAGGGGGATAACTAATGAAAAACTGTTTTTT. It is translated as CASRRDRGITNEKLFF.

The chain links TRBV4-1 to TRBJ1-3; D remains ambiguous. Trimming took 4 bases from V and 2 from J, leaving 3 bases between them. The CDR3 is 12 amino acids. Germline loops: CDR1 MGHRA, CDR2 YSYEKL. The CDR3 loop reads CASSPAGNTIYF. The CDR3 DNA is TGCGCCAGCAGCCCCGCTGGAAACACCATATATTTT.

This chain uses TRBV6-2 or TRBV6-3 with TRBJ1-5, with TRBD1 matching 10 bases. The CDR3 sequence is 15 residues long. The V and J ends lost 4 bases and 4 bases, in that order; junction bases with no gene match: 4. Germline values: CDR1 MNHEY, CDR2 SVGEGT. The CDR3 protein is CASSWPDRGNQPQHF. CDR3 DNA sequence: TGTGCCAGCAGTTGGCCGGACAGGGGGAATCAGCCCCAGCATTTT.

The V and J genes are TRBV4-3 and TRBJ1-2, with D perhaps matching TRBD1 (5 bases). The CDR3 loop spans 16 amino acids. The germline gives CDR1 LGHNA, CDR2 YSLEER. V gave up 1 base and J gave up 4 bases, with 16 bases separating them. Here the CDR3 DNA reads TGCGCCAGCAGCCAAGTTTCGGTGGGGCCGAGCTATGGCTACACCTTC. This codes for CASSQVSVGPSYGYTF.

The chain is built from TRBV14 and TRBJ2-7; 8 bases align to TRBD1. Germline V gene lookup returns CDR1 SGHDN and CDR2 FVKESK. This CDR3 comprises 13 residues. V shed 8 bases, J shed 7 bases, and the junction held 10 bases outside the gene matches. The CDR3 is CASQGQDYGEQYF. In DNA, the CDR3 is TGTGCCAGCCAGGGACAGGACTATGGGGAGCAGTACTTC. The full variable domain, completed using reference TRBV14 and TRBJ2-7, is EAGVTQFPSHSVIEKGQTVTLRCDPISGHDNLYWYRRVMGKEIKFLLHFVKESKQDESGMPNNRFLAERTGGTYSTLKVQPAELEDSGVYFCASQGQDYGEQYFGPGTRLTVT.

Remarks on this clone: Within the sample, other DNA sequences also encode this same CDR3. The CDR3 sequence: CASSLRGYEQYF. CDR3 DNA: TGTGCCAGCAGTTTAAGGGGTTACGAGCAGTACTTC. J is TRBJ2-7 and V is TRBV28; tentative D call: TRBD1 (5 bases). Trimming cost V 2 bases and J 4 bases, with 6 bases left between them. In germline, CDR1 is MDHEN, CDR2 SYDVKM. This CDR3 spans 12 amino acids.

The V and J genes are TRBV3-1 (or the pseudogene TRBV3-2) and TRBJ1-2, with 8 nucleotides matching TRBD1. The CDR3 has 14 residues. Germline assignment: CDR1 LGHDT and CDR2 YNNKEL (reference sequence). With 2 bases clipped from V and 6 bases from J, the junction kept 5 bases outside the gene matches. CDR3 region: CASSQRDRPDGYTF. The DNA for the CDR3 is TGTGCCAGCAGCCAACGGGACAGGCCAGATGGCTACACCTTC.

The V gene is TRBV29-1, the J gene TRBJ2-1, with D perhaps TRBD2 (5 bases). The germline V gene has CDR1 SQVTM and CDR2 ANQGSEA. This CDR3 is built from 10 residues. Trimming took off 8 bases at V and 10 bases at J, with 12 bases between the two ends. CDR3 amino acids: CSTSGEEQFF. The CDR3 DNA reads TGCAGCACTAGTGGGGAGGAGCAGTTCTTC.

A remark on this clone: At one of its ends the junction is not consistent with the germline gene, which may arise from a read error. This sequence joins TRBV4-1 and TRBJ2-5; TRBD1 matches 7 bases. Germline V gene sequence: CDR1 MGHRA, CDR2 YSYEKL. The CDR3 is made up of 15 amino acids. CDR3 amino acids: CASSEEPGQQETQYF. Written as DNA, the CDR3 is TGCGCCAGCAGCGAAGAACCGGGACAGCAAGAGACCCAGTACTTC.

The chain couples TRBV30 to TRBJ1-1; 8 nucleotides match TRBD1. J gave up 7 bases and V 3 bases, and 4 bases lay outside the gene matches. The germline gives CDR1 GTSNPN, CDR2 SVGIG (reference sequence). This CDR3 region has 12 residues. In DNA, the CDR3 is TGTGCCTGGAGCCTCAGGGGGCGTGAAGCTTTCTTT. It specifies CAWSLRGREAFF.

V usage is TRBV19 and J usage is TRBJ1-1; 7 nucleotides line up with TRBD1. Germline V lookup: CDR1 LNHDA, CDR2 SQIVND (reference sequence). The V and J ends lost 9 bases and 3 bases, in that order; junction bases with no gene match: 7. The CDR3 length is 13 residues. The CDR3 nucleotides read TGTGCCAGCCGGGGGCAGGGGGACACTGAAGCTTTCTTT. Residues: CASRGQGDTEAFF.

V gene TRBV11-2 combines with J gene TRBJ1-2, with D perhaps TRBD1 (5 bases). Germline lookup yields CDR1 SGHAT and CDR2 FQNNGV. The CDR3 has 15 amino acids. The germline V and J ends were trimmed by 1 base and 9 bases, with 18 bases remaining between them. The CDR3 loop reads CASSLGRGLGVRYTF. Here the CDR3 DNA reads TGTGCCAGCAGCTTAGGGAGGGGCCTCGGGGTACGCTACACCTTC.

The chain has TRBV4-1 and TRBJ1-2; the match to TRBD1 covers 7 bases. V lost 1 base to trimming and J lost 5 bases; unmatched junction nucleotides: 10. CDR3 size: 16 residues. CDR1 is MGHRA, CDR2 YSYEKL, per germline. CDR3 residues: CASSQVSWDRGYGYTF. CDR3 DNA sequence: TGCGCCAGCAGCCAAGTTTCTTGGGACAGAGGATATGGCTACACCTTC.

This rearrangement joins TRBV28 to TRBJ2-3; a weak D match, TRBD1 (6 bases). The CDR3 has 15 residues. Germline V gene sequence: CDR1 MDHEN, CDR2 SYDVKM. V was clipped by 4 bases and J by 3 bases, with 14 bases between them. The CDR3 DNA reads TGTGCCAGCAGTTATTCCCCAGGGGTGACAGATACGCAGTATTTT. Translating gives CASSYSPGVTDTQYF.

J is TRBJ1-4 and V is TRBV19; possible D gene TRBD1, 5 bases. CDR1 and CDR2 (germline): LNHDA, SQIVND (reference sequence). The CDR3 is 10 residues long. CDR3 loop: CRGWDEKLFF. For the CDR3, the DNA is TGTAGGGGTTGGGATGAAAAACTGTTTTTT.

This clone has a single count. This chain uses TRBV5-1 with TRBJ2-3; D may be TRBD2 (6 bases). Germline V gene lookup returns CDR1 SGHRS and CDR2 YFSETQ. Between the trimmed V and J ends, which lost 0 bases and 6 bases, there was a span of 14 bases. The CDR3 runs to 15 residues. CDR3 sequence reads: CASSLAGGMGDTQYF. The DNA for the CDR3 is TGCGCCAGCAGCTTGGCTGGGGGGATGGGGGATACGCAGTATTTT.

J is TRBJ2-3 and V is TRBV18, with D uncertain. The CDR3 is made up of 15 amino acids. Trimming stripped 3 bases from V and 0 bases from J, with 10 bases between. The germline CDR1 and CDR2 sequences are KGHSH and LQKENI. Here the CDR3 DNA reads TGTGCCAGCTCACCGAGATACGTAAGCACAGATACGCAGTATTTT. It codes for CASSPRYVSTDTQYF.

This chain connects TRBV10-1 to TRBJ2-5; the D gene is possibly TRBD1 (5 bases). In germline, CDR1 is WNHNN, CDR2 SYGVQD (reference sequence). The CDR3 extends over 16 amino acids. Trimming removed 3 bases at V and 5 bases at J, with 19 bases between. The CDR3 DNA follows: TGCGCCAGCAGTGACCACGGACAAGGGGCTAGGGAGACCCAGTACTTC. Amino acid sequence: CASSDHGQGARETQYF.

The chain joins TRBV7-9 to TRBJ1-1, with TRBD1 matching 9 bases. The CDR3 length is 15 residues. The V segment lost 5 bases and the J segment 3 bases; nucleotides outside the gene matches: 7. Germline V gene sequence: CDR1 SEHNR, CDR2 FQNEAQ (reference sequence). The CDR3 loop is CASSLRDRGYTEAFF. CDR3 DNA: TGTGCCAGCAGCCTAAGAGACAGGGGGTACACTGAAGCTTTCTTT.

The chain recombines TRBV5-1 with TRBJ2-7; tentatively, D is TRBD2 (5 bases). The V gene lost 7 bases and the J gene lost 0 bases, with 8 bases spanning the gap. The CDR3 length is 12 residues. Germline V gene data show CDR1 as SGHRS and CDR2 as YFSETQ. CDR3 region: CASSGVSYEQYF. CDR3 in DNA: TGCGCCAGCTCCGGGGTCTCCTACGAGCAGTACTTC.

This clone was observed a single time. This chain uses TRBV7-8 with TRBJ2-7; D remains ambiguous. The CDR3 sequence is 12 residues long. V was cut by 2 bases and J by 3 bases, with 5 bases left in between. Germline loops: CDR1 SGHVS, CDR2 FQNEAQ. The chain's CDR3 is CASSLYSYEQYF. The CDR3 DNA is TGTGCCAGCAGCTTATACAGCTACGAGCAGTACTTC.

The genes are TRBV7-3 and TRBJ1-1, with D possibly being TRBD1 (5 bases). The CDR3 extends over 13 amino acids. Trimming pared 3 bases from V and 3 bases from J, leaving 8 bases between. The V gene's germline CDR1 is SGHTA and CDR2 FQGTGA. CDR3 amino acids: CASSFGGYTEAFF. The CDR3 DNA reads as TGTGCCAGCAGCTTCGGGGGGTACACTGAAGCTTTCTTT.

This rearrangement joins TRBV4-1 to TRBJ2-7, with D possibly matching TRBD2 (5 bases). The ends were cut back, 2 bases at V and 7 bases at J, with 18 bases in the middle. Germline CDR1 is MGHRA and CDR2 is YSYEKL. The CDR3 extends over 15 amino acids. CDR3 region: CASSQLGIPPGEQYF. The DNA for the CDR3 is TGCGCCAGCAGCCAACTCGGGATTCCGCCGGGGGAGCAGTACTTC.

The rearrangement joins TRBV7-9 to TRBJ1-2; D is undetermined. Germline lookup yields CDR1 SEHNR and CDR2 FQNEAQ (reference sequence). The V gene lost 2 bases and the J gene lost 8 bases, with 15 bases spanning the gap. The CDR3 length is 14 residues. The CDR3 DNA reads as TGTGCCAGCAGCTTAAGTGTGTTAGATAAGGGCTACACCTTC. It specifies CASSLSVLDKGYTF.

This chain uses TRBV10-3 with TRBJ1-1, with TRBD1 matching over 11 bases. This CDR3 is 12 amino acids long. Per germline, CDR1 ENHRY and CDR2 SYGVKD. The ends lost 10 bases at V and 7 bases at J; junction bases unmatched: 5. The CDR3 DNA sequence: TGTGCCACAAGGGGGACAGGGGGTGAAGCTTTCTTT. It translates to CATRGTGGEAFF.

This clone was observed a single time. The rearrangement links TRBV19 to TRBJ2-1, with 9 positions matching TRBD2. The CDR3 has 16 residues. Trimming took 6 bases from V and 2 from J; bases not matched to a gene: 8. Germline CDR1 and CDR2: LNHDA and SQIVND (reference sequence). The CDR3 DNA reads TGTGCCAGTAGACCCCTAGCGGGGACCACCTACAATGAGCAGTTCTTC. Protein: CASRPLAGTTYNEQFF.

The chain employs TRBV4-2 and TRBJ1-4; no clear D. The V gene's germline CDR1 is LGHNA and CDR2 YNFKEQ. Trimming removed 1 base at V and 8 bases at J, with 11 bases between. The CDR3 sequence is 14 residues long. CDR3 in DNA: TGTGCCAGCAGCCAAGGCGGGGATTGGGAAAAACTGTTTTTT. Amino acid sequence: CASSQGGDWEKLFF.

The chain links TRBV7-3 to TRBJ1-1, with 8 bases that match TRBD1. Looked up from germline, CDR1 is SGHTA and CDR2 is FQGTGA. V shed 5 bases, J shed 0 bases, and the junction held 8 bases outside the gene matches. This CDR3 is built from 16 residues. The CDR3 reads CASSRQGRGMNTEAFF. CDR3 nucleotide sequence: TGTGCCAGCAGCAGACAGGGGAGAGGAATGAACACTGAAGCTTTCTTT.